Given below is one TCR beta chain in context. The antigen is unknown. The method was immunoSEQ multiplex PCR; TCRdb's version includes in-frame clones alone and lacks a portion of them. Of roughly 260,000 clones in the sample, about 83% were seen once. Germline assignment: CDR1 KGHSH and CDR2 LQKENI. This CDR3 has 15 amino acids. V lost 3 bases and J lost 2; bases outside the gene matches: 6. The sample is drawn from a study of cytomegalovirus exposure and HLA in healthy donors. Study as a whole: The approximately 130 validation repertoires and the approximately 630 first-cohort repertoires shared a platform, a later analysis reported.

Points from the study as a whole: The investigators catalogued under 200 TCR beta chains as cytomegalovirus-associated. The authors confirmed in vitro that three CMV-associated chains were specific for CMV antigens.

Source material: PBMCs. The source is a man between 18 and 35 years old in good health and CMV-seronegative. V and J are TRBV18 and TRBJ2-7; 8 bases agree with TRBD1. The CDR3 DNA follows: TGTGCCAGCTCACCGGGACAGGCCCTTACCTACGAGCAGTACTTC. It specifies CASSPGQALTYEQYF.